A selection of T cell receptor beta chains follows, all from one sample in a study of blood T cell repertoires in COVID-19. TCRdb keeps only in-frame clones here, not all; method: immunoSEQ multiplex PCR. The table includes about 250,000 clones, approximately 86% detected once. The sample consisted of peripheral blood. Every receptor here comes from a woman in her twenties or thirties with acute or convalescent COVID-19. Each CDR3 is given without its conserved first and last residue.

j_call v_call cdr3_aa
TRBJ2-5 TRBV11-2 ASSLRPSGSAETQY
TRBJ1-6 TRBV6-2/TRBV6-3 ASSYGRGNSPLH
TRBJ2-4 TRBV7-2 ASSLAGGREG
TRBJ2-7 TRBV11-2 ASSLMASRTLYEQY
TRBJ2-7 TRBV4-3 ASSPRDSSYEQY
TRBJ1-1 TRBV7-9 ASSSTLGGEAF
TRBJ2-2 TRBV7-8 ASSARGSGTGELF
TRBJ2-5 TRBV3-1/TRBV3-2 ASSPGGVQETQY
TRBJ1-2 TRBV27 ASSLVGQGAANYGYT
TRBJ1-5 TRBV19 ASMRDRVEPQH
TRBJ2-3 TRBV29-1 SVDRGQGFGADTQY
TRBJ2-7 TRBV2 ASTTGAPSYEQY